This T cell receptor beta chain was sequenced in a study of tumor and adjacent non-tumor tissue in lung cancer. RNA was extracted from bulk tissue without any cell sorting. The CDR3 runs to 14 residues. With V trimmed by 5 bases and J by 7 bases, 11 bases remained unmatched. The library came from three nested PCR rounds adapted from ARM-PCR protocols. TCRdb itself ran the multiplex PCR reads through MiXCR, one entry per CDR3 protein. The sample holds roughly 81,000 distinct CDR3 sequences, 55% to 70% seen once. This clonotype was obtained from a woman in her 70s with non-small cell lung cancer. The source material was lung tumor tissue. This chain joins TRBV12-3 or TRBV12-4 and TRBJ2-7; 7 bases agree with TRBD1. This CDR3 is CASSHGTASYEQYF. The CDR3 DNA reads as TGTGCCAGCAGTCACGGGACAGCCTCTTATGAGCAGTACTTC.